This TCR beta chain appears in the sequencing data of a study of blood T cell repertoires in COVID-19. Study at large: Acute and convalescent COVID-19 samples came from the United States, Italy and Spain.

As processed by the authors: Reference gene primer amplification gave estimated nucleated cell counts. The repertoire was sequenced with immunoSEQ multiplex PCR; TCRdb's copy has only in-frame clones and lacks some. That table supplies the V and J calls and clone size; D and trimming were determined from the DNA. Among approximately 76,000 clones listed, 87% were seen once. J lost 3 bases, V lost 6 bases, and 2 bases had no gene match. Germline V gene sequence: CDR1 LGHDT, CDR2 YNNKEL (reference sequence). This CDR3 has 13 amino acids. The chain has TRBV3-1 (or the pseudogene TRBV3-2) and TRBJ2-4, with TRBD2 identical over 7 bases. The sequence derives from a man in his thirties or forties with acute or convalescent COVID-19. Sequencing was performed on peripheral blood. CDR3 sequence reads: CASRAGDKNIQYF. Written as DNA, the CDR3 is TGTGCCAGCAGGGCGGGGGACAAAAACATTCAGTACTTC.